Listed below are T cell receptor beta chains from one sample, sequenced in a study of T cells expressing NK-cell markers. TCRdb re-analyzed the 5' RACE reads; it lists each CDR3 protein once, without DNA. Its clone listing holds a few hundred thousand distinct CDR3 sequences. Sequenced input: blood T cells: a sorted CD56 or NKG2C T cell subset, CD4+ or CD8+ T cells, or bulk PBMC T cells (not recorded which). These receptors came from a man aged 18 to 70 in good health. Both conserved end residues are part of each CDR3. Fields, in order: J gene, V gene, CDR3 protein.

J: TRBJ2-5; V: TRBV21-1; CDR3: CASSKVVPAGVGLGQYF
J: TRBJ1-1; V: TRBV10-3; CDR3: CAIRSLVNTEAFF
J: TRBJ2-1; V: TRBV6-6; CDR3: CASSRTGYNEQFF
J: TRBJ2-1; V: TRBV20-1; CDR3: CSATGGGGLIYNEQFF
J: TRBJ2-7; V: TRBV29-1; CDR3: CSVEIRGREQYF
J: TRBJ1-4; V: TRBV7-6; CDR3: CASSLEGQVGKLFF
J: TRBJ2-1; V: TRBV20-1; CDR3: CSATLDLESYNEQFF
J: TRBJ1-2; V: TRBV6-5; CDR3: CASSYTTGGYYGYTF
J: TRBJ2-5; V: TRBV6-1; CDR3: CASSAGTLAGDQETQYF
J: TRBJ2-7; V: TRBV6-1; CDR3: CASRADRVGEQYF
J: TRBJ1-1; V: TRBV6-1; CDR3: CASSEQGAVTEAFF
J: TRBJ2-7; V: TRBV7-6; CDR3: CASSSLAGTHEQYF
J: TRBJ2-3; V: TRBV27; CDR3: CASSFRWGGLDTQYF
J: TRBJ1-1; V: TRBV13; CDR3: CASSFLTVSSLAFF
J: TRBJ1-1; V: TRBV6-5; CDR3: CASSYTNRRNTEAFF
J: TRBJ1-5; V: TRBV29-1; CDR3: CSVVVGGRGTNQPQHF
J: TRBJ1-3; V: TRBV12-3/TRBV12-4; CDR3: CASSPGEGHVISGNTIYF
J: TRBJ2-1; V: TRBV11-2; CDR3: CASSSNRDRGPNEQFF
J: TRBJ2-1; V: TRBV5-1; CDR3: CASSLLAGANYNEQFF
J: TRBJ2-2; V: TRBV7-9; CDR3: CASSRFPGQANTGELFF
J: TRBJ2-7; V: TRBV7-8; CDR3: CASSYGGGIPYEQYF
J: TRBJ2-3; V: TRBV12-3/TRBV12-4; CDR3: CASNRQGADADTQYF
J: TRBJ2-2; V: TRBV14; CDR3: CASSGLRAATNTGELFF